These 6 T cell receptor beta chains were sequenced from one sample in a study of T cell repertoires in cytomegalovirus infection. TCRdb called the reads again in MiXCR, with one record for every CDR3 protein. The sample lists some 440,000 distinct CDR3 sequences, 25% to 40% occurring once. The specimen sequenced was PBMCs. The receptor set was obtained from a human donor in good health (CMV status not recorded). Some clones in this sample may be carry-over from other donors' samples.

This clonotype was observed once. An end of the junction does not agree with germline; a read error may underlie this. The genes are TRBV7-2 and TRBJ2-1; perhaps D is TRBD1 or TRBD2 (5 bases each). This CDR3 has 15 residues. Germline V CDR1 and CDR2: SGHTA, FQGNSA. The chain's CDR3 is CTSSFVGASVNEQLF. CDR3 sequence (DNA): TGTACCAGCAGCTTCGTCGGGGCTAGTGTCAATGAGCAGTTATTC.

This clonotype was counted between two and nine times. The chain combines TRBV5-4 with TRBJ2-1, with a tentative D call TRBD2 (6 bases). Trimming removed 3 bases at V and 5 bases at J, with 15 bases between. CDR1 is SGHNT and CDR2 is YYREEE in the germline V gene (reference sequence). The CDR3 has 15 residues. The CDR3 loop reads CASSSGRGGDNEQFF. For the CDR3, the DNA is TGTGCCAGCAGCTCGGGCCGTGGAGGGGACAATGAGCAGTTCTTC.

Notes on this clonotype: A junction end diverges from the germline sequence, so it may reflect a read error. The chain couples TRBV7-2 to TRBJ2-3; D could derive from TRBD1 or TRBD2 (6 bases each). This CDR3 contains 15 residues. Germline CDR1 reads SGHTA; CDR2 reads FQGNSA. The CDR3 region is CASSPGGPWTDTPYF. The CDR3 nucleotides are TGTGCCAGCAGCCCTGGGGGGCCCTGGACAGATACGCCGTATTTT. Supplemented by reference TRBV7-2 and TRBJ2-3, the full variable domain reads GAGVSQSPSNKVTEKGKDVELRCDPISGHTALYWYRQSLGQGLEFLIYFQGNSAPDKSGLPSDRFSAERTGGSVSTLTIQRTQQEDSAVYLCASSPGGPWTDTPYFGPGTRLTVL.

Concerning this clonotype itself: An end of the junction does not agree with germline; a read error may underlie this. V and J are TRBV6-5 and TRBJ2-3, with 9 bases that match TRBD2. The CDR3 runs 18 residues. Germline CDR1 is MNHEY and CDR2 is SVGAGI. The CDR3 loop is CASSYQRGAILSTDTPYF. CDR3 coding DNA: TGTGCCAGCAGTTACCAGCGGGGGGCCATCCTTAGCACAGATACGCCGTATTTT.

This clonotype was observed a handful of times. This chain uses TRBV20-1 with TRBJ2-1; 9 bases map to TRBD1. CDR3 length: 15 amino acids. V lost 3 bases, J lost 6 bases, and 9 bases stayed unmatched. Germline V gene lookup returns CDR1 DFQATT and CDR2 SNEGSKA (reference sequence). The CDR3 protein is CSARGSGQGFNEQFF. In DNA form, the CDR3 reads TGCAGTGCTAGGGGCTCCGGACAGGGGTTCAATGAGCAGTTCTTC.

As to this clonotype: Since no conserved phenylalanine or tryptophan closes the CDR3, a read error is the likely cause. This chain joins TRBV5-6 and TRBJ1-2, with D tentatively TRBD1 (6 bases). This CDR3 contains 16 residues. CDR1 and CDR2 (germline): SGHDT, YYEEEE. Trimming took 1 base from V and 2 from J, leaving 15 bases between them. As DNA, the CDR3 is TGTGCCAGCAGCTTGCCGTTTCAGGGGCAGAACTATGGCTACACCTTA. Its translation: CASSLPFQGQNYGYTL.